Listed below are T cell receptor beta chains from one sample, sequenced in a study of CD8+ T cells in alopecia areata. Sequencing was performed with immunoSEQ multiplex PCR; in TCRdb, only in-frame clones are kept and a portion is missing. The sample contains roughly 3,500 clones, 70% to 85% of which appear only once. The starting material was skin, obtained at week 24, from a patient treated with tofacitinib. The origin of the receptors is a human donor with alopecia areata. Each CDR3 is given with its conserved first and last residue.

v_call cdr3_aa
TRBV7-2 CASRRGLAGGSVYNEQFF
TRBV5-1 CASSLRDTGELFF
TRBV5-1 CASSPQGQTMNTEAFF
TRBV6-5 CASRLAGYTGELFF
TRBV7-9 CASSPTSGNTIYF
TRBV19 CASSSPGLAKETQYF
TRBV19 CASSVGPTDTQYF
TRBV7-2 CASSSRGKGGYTF
TRBV6-5 CASSQGQVYSYEQYF
TRBV5-1 CASSLLAGQETQYF
TRBV5-4 CASSPGQEGEYF
TRBV5-1 CASRPAAGHTDTQYF
TRBV4-3 CASSQFSEGARTEAFF
TRBV10-3 CAISGRFRRSGNTIYF
TRBV18 CASSPQGQENIQYF
TRBV7-2 CASPGDRATQYF
TRBV5-1 CASSTNVETQYF
TRBV7-9 CASSPRRTTRNYGYTF
TRBV7-9 CASSLVDFNTEAFF
TRBV20-1 CSAQDNPQAFF
TRBV11-2 CASRTSGGSYEQYF
TRBV18 CASSPEARGLEQYF
TRBV7-2 CASSLGQDQPQHF
TRBV2 CASSKGLADTDTQYF
TRBV7-2 CASSLEAGSYGYTF
TRBV7-3 CASSRKGLAGDYNEQFF
TRBV18 CASSPPTGGNTGELFF
TRBV29-1 CSVETVSYEQYF
TRBV4-3 CASSGGGFTDTQYF
TRBV18 CASSGDSAAEQYF
TRBV5-6 CASSRRLREQYF
TRBV6-1 CASSLSLAGGDEQYF
TRBV9 CASSTSGWGKSGPNYGYTF
TRBV6-5 CASSYEGSSYEQYF
TRBV11-2 CASSDRTGYSGYTF
TRBV5-4 CASSGGGRVVEQYF
TRBV5-1 CASSRDRYEQYF
TRBV5-6 CASSFRDNKYEQYF
TRBV10-3 CAIRPGQGARETQYF
TRBV7-8 CASSPDSAGEKLFF
TRBV4-2 CASSQVGGGGNNEQFF
TRBV5-1 CASAVAGLERQFF
TRBV12-5 CASGAYYSGNTIYF
TRBV27 CASSISGGRGEQYF